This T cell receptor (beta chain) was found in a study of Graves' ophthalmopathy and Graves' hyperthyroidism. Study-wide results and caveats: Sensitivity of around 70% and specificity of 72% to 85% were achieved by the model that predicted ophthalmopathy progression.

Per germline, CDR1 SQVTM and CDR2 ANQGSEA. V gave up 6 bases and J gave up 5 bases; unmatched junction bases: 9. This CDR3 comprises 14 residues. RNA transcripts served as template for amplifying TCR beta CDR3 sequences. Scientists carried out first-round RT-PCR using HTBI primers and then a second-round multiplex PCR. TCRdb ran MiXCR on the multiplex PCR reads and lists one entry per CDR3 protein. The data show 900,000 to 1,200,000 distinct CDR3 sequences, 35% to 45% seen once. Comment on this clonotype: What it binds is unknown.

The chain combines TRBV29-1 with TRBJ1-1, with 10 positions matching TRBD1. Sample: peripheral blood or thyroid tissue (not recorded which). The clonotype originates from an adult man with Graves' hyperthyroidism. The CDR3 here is CSVSTTGGGTEAFF. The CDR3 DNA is TGCAGCGTAAGCACGACAGGGGGCGGGACTGAAGCTTTCTTT.